These 22 T cell receptor beta chains were sequenced from one sample in a study of shared clonotypes between healthy human individuals. This table comes from immunoSEQ multiplex PCR, and its TCRdb copy is limited to in-frame clones, with some not included. The sample comprises roughly 640,000 clones, around two thirds of which are singletons, and approximately 1.7% rests with the top ten. The sequencing sample was made of memory CD4+ T cells sorted from blood. Subset given: CD45RA-negative fraction. These receptor sequences come from a woman aged 30 to 39 in good health.

This clone was seen a handful of times. This chain links TRBV7-3 with TRBJ2-3; D uncertain. The germline V gene encodes CDR1 SGHTA and CDR2 FQGTGA. The CDR3 has 14 amino acids. The V and J ends lost 5 bases and 2 bases respectively, with 11 bases between them. This chain's CDR3 is CASSAGGFTDTQYF. The CDR3 DNA sequence: TGTGCCAGCAGCGCTGGTGGCTTCACAGATACGCAGTATTTT.

The rearrangement links TRBV10-2 to TRBJ2-7; 8 bases are a match to TRBD2. V dropped 3 bases and J dropped 3; count of bases not matched to a gene: 10. The CDR3 runs 16 residues. Germline V gives CDR1 WSHSY, CDR2 SAAADI. The CDR3 bases are TGCGCCAGCAGTGAAGTAGCGGGGCTTTCTGGCTACGAGCAGTACTTC. It is translated as CASSEVAGLSGYEQYF.

The chain links TRBV6-5 to TRBJ1-5; no firm D call. Germline V gene sequence: CDR1 MNHEY, CDR2 SVGAGI. Deletions cut 4 bases from V and 4 bases from J, with 14 bases between. The CDR3 totals 15 residues. The DNA of the CDR3 is TGTGCCAGCAGTTTGGCCCCAATGGGGAATCAGCCCCAGCATTTT. This encodes CASSLAPMGNQPQHF.

The V gene is TRBV20-1, the J gene TRBJ1-1; D gene unclear. The CDR3 consists of 10 residues. Germline CDR1 reads DFQATT; CDR2 reads SNEGSKA (reference sequence). V lost 6 bases, J lost 12 bases, and 14 bases lay in between. CDR3 DNA: TGCAGTGCCGGTATGGGGTCGACTTTCTTT. As protein: CSAGMGSTFF.

The chain couples TRBV4-1 to TRBJ1-2; possible D gene TRBD1, 5 bases. The CDR3 consists of 14 residues. V was pared by 6 bases and J by 3 bases, with 14 bases between. The germline V gene has CDR1 MGHRA and CDR2 YSYEKL. The DNA for the CDR3 is TGCGCCAGCAGTCCTGGACAATACGACTATGGCTACACCTTC. It codes for CASSPGQYDYGYTF.

The chain uses TRBV19 and TRBJ1-1; D not certain. V was shortened by 3 bases and J by 2 bases, with 13 bases between the two germline ends. Germline CDR1 is LNHDA and CDR2 is SQIVND (reference sequence). The CDR3 is 15 residues long. CDR3 DNA sequence: TGTGCCAGTAGTATCAAAAGGACGGATAACACTGAAGCTTTCTTT. It translates to CASSIKRTDNTEAFF. Full variable domain (rest looked up from reference TRBV19 and TRBJ1-1): DGGITQSPKYLFRKEGQNVTLSCEQNLNHDAMYWYRQDPGQGLRLIYYSQIVNDFQKGDIAEGYSVSREKKESFPLTVTSAQKNPTAFYLCASSIKRTDNTEAFFGQGTRLTVV.

This clone was seen more than once but under ten times. The gene calls are TRBV23-1 and TRBJ2-3; TRBD2 matches at 13 bases. TRBV23-1 is an ORF, with its function uncertain. This CDR3 is built from 15 residues. After removal of 2 bases from V and 4 bases from J, the junction contained 0 bases not matched to a gene. The CDR3 DNA sequence: TGCGCCAGCAGTCAAGGACTAGCGGGAGCAGATACGCAGTATTTT. Amino acids: CASSQGLAGADTQYF.

The V call is TRBV2, the J call TRBJ1-4, with TRBD1 matching over 9 bases. Germline V gene sequence: CDR1 SNHLY, CDR2 FYNNEI. This CDR3 comprises 15 residues. J gave up 4 bases and V 4 bases, and 4 bases lay outside the gene matches. CDR3 in amino acids: CASSGGQGLNEKLFF. For the CDR3, the DNA is TGTGCCAGCAGTGGGGGACAGGGACTTAATGAAAAACTGTTTTTT. Combining the CDR3 with reference TRBV2 and TRBJ1-4 gives the whole variable domain EPEVTQTPSHQVTQMGQEVILRCVPISNHLYFYWYRQILGQKVEFLVSFYNNEISEKSEIFDDQFSVERPDGSNFTLKIRSTKLEDSAMYFCASSGGQGLNEKLFFGSGTQLSVL.

The rearrangement uses TRBV6-4 and TRBJ2-1; D not resolved. This CDR3 spans 15 amino acids. The V end lost 0 bases, the J end lost 5 bases, and 11 bases lay between the germline ends. From germline, CDR1 is MRHNA and CDR2 SNTAGT. The CDR3 loop reads CASSDSVAADNEQFF. The CDR3 bases are TGTGCCAGCAGTGACTCCGTCGCCGCTGACAATGAGCAGTTCTTC.

This clone has ten or more counts. The rearrangement uses TRBV7-9 and TRBJ2-6; D is possibly TRBD2 (5 bases). CDR3 length: 17 residues. Deletions cut 1 base from V and 0 bases from J, with 10 bases between. Germline V gives CDR1 SEHNR, CDR2 FQNEAQ (reference sequence). The DNA for the CDR3 is TGTGCCAGCAGCTTAGGATGGGGAGCCTCTGGGGCCAACGTCCTGACTTTC. It translates to CASSLGWGASGANVLTF.

This rearrangement joins TRBV27 to TRBJ2-2; D remains unclear. V lost 4 bases and J lost 7, with 4 bases in between. There are 11 residues in the CDR3. Germline-derived CDR1 and CDR2 are MNHEY and SMNVEV (reference sequence). CDR3 DNA sequence: TGTGCCAGCAGTTCGGGCGGGGAGCTGTTTTTT. Encoded protein: CASSSGGELFF.

This clone has a count of ten or more. Here the CDR3 reads CASSRGGPRETQYF. The CDR3 bases are TGCGCCAGCAGCCGAGGGGGTCCCCGAGAGACCCAGTACTTC. The chain employs TRBV5-1 and TRBJ2-5; D perhaps matches TRBD1 (6 bases). CDR3 length: 14 amino acids. Germline values: CDR1 SGHRS, CDR2 YFSETQ. Deletions cut 4 bases from V and 4 bases from J, with 14 bases between. Supplemented by reference TRBV5-1 and TRBJ2-5, the full variable domain reads KAGVTQTPRYLIKTRGQQVTLSCSPISGHRSVSWYQQTPGQGLQFLFEYFSETQRNKGNFPGRFSGRQFSNSRSEMNVSTLELGDSALYLCASSRGGPRETQYFGPGTRLLVL.

This clone came up a few times. The rearrangement joins TRBV5-1 to TRBJ1-3, with unresolved D. Trimming pared 0 bases from V and 1 base from J, leaving 11 bases between. The length of the CDR3 is 16 residues. Germline values: CDR1 SGHRS, CDR2 YFSETQ. The chain's CDR3 is CASSLDSPKSGNTIYF. The CDR3 nucleotides read TGCGCCAGCAGCTTGGACAGCCCCAAGTCTGGAAACACCATATATTTT.

The rearrangement joins TRBV10-1 to TRBJ2-1; 9 bases map to TRBD2. J gave up 8 bases and V 3 bases, and 14 bases lay outside the gene matches. Germline CDR1 WNHNN, CDR2 SYGVQD (reference sequence). The CDR3 runs 17 residues. CDR3 nucleotides: TGCGCCAGCAGTGACCTAGCGGGAACAGGTATGACTGATGAGCAGTTCTTC. It translates to CASSDLAGTGMTDEQFF.

The V gene is TRBV7-6, the J gene TRBJ1-5; D unclear. Germline V gene data show CDR1 as SGHVS and CDR2 as FNYEAQ. V was clipped by 5 bases and J by 9 bases, with 11 bases between them. The CDR3 has 12 residues. In DNA, the CDR3 is TGTGCCAGCAGCCTCCCGGTGGGGCCCCAGCATTTT. This translates into CASSLPVGPQHF.

With respect to this clone: With a far larger clone one base away, a read error is the likely cause. The chain couples TRBV30 to TRBJ1-2, with D perhaps matching TRBD1 (5 bases). Looked up from germline, CDR1 is GTSNPN and CDR2 is SVGIG (reference sequence). The CDR3 runs 13 residues. Trimming took off 5 bases at V and 8 bases at J, with 18 bases between the two ends. The CDR3 loop is CAWATGTAGGYTF. In DNA form, the CDR3 reads TGTGCCTGGGCAACCGGGACGGCGGGGGGCTACACCTTC.

V and J are TRBV11-2 and TRBJ1-3; D is unresolved. Germline loops: CDR1 SGHAT, CDR2 FQNNGV. The V end was cut by 5 bases, the J end by 4 bases, with 18 bases between. The length of the CDR3 is 16 residues. Written as DNA, the CDR3 is TGTGCCAGCAGCCCCCTCTCCGGCCCGGGAGGAAACACCATATATTTT. Its translation: CASSPLSGPGGNTIYF. Looking up the rest from reference TRBV11-2 and TRBJ1-3 gives the full variable domain: EAGVAQSPRYKIIEKRQSVAFWCNPISGHATLYWYQQILGQGPKLLIQFQNNGVVDDSQLPKDRFSAERLKGVDSTLKIQPAKLEDSAVYLCASSPLSGPGGNTIYFGEGSWLTVV.

The genes are TRBV5-6 and TRBJ1-2; 10 nucleotides align to TRBD1. CDR1 and CDR2 (germline): SGHDT, YYEEEE. The CDR3 contains 15 residues. V lost 4 bases and J lost 5; bases outside the gene matches: 8. The DNA of the CDR3 is TGTGCCAGCAGCCTTGGACAGGGGGATCTTTATGGCTACACCTTC. Protein sequence: CASSLGQGDLYGYTF.

The V and J genes are TRBV5-1 and TRBJ2-2, with D possibly matching TRBD2 (6 bases). Deletions cut 0 bases from V and 4 bases from J, with 10 bases between. The germline V gene encodes CDR1 SGHRS and CDR2 YFSETQ. This CDR3 has 15 residues. The DNA for the CDR3 is TGCGCCAGCAGCTTGGCGGGAGAGGGCACCGGGGAGCTGTTTTTT. Residues: CASSLAGEGTGELFF. Complete variable domain (other parts from reference TRBV5-1 and TRBJ2-2): KAGVTQTPRYLIKTRGQQVTLSCSPISGHRSVSWYQQTPGQGLQFLFEYFSETQRNKGNFPGRFSGRQFSNSRSEMNVSTLELGDSALYLCASSLAGEGTGELFFGEGSRLTVL.

V gene TRBV4-2 combines with J gene TRBJ1-2; maybe TRBD1 (5 bases). CDR1 and CDR2 from the germline V gene are LGHNA and YNFKEQ. The CDR3 runs 13 residues. The germline V and J ends were trimmed by 4 bases and 4 bases, with 10 bases remaining between them. The CDR3, as DNA: TGTGCCAGCAGCCGGGACCAACCCTATGGCTACACCTTC. Its translation: CASSRDQPYGYTF.

The chain combines TRBV2 with TRBJ1-1; D may be TRBD1 (5 bases). Trimming left V 8 bases short and J 8 bases short, with 18 bases between. Germline CDR1 and CDR2: SNHLY and FYNNEI. This CDR3 comprises 13 residues. The DNA of the CDR3 is TGTGCCAGCGCCGTGGTACGGGGGGGGGAAGCTTTCTTT. It codes for CASAVVRGGEAFF.

The V gene is TRBV10-3, the J gene TRBJ2-3; a possible D gene is TRBD2 (6 bases). Trimming took off 10 bases at V and 2 bases at J, with 13 bases between the two ends. The CDR3 has 13 residues. The germline gives CDR1 ENHRY, CDR2 SYGVKD. The CDR3 region has the DNA TGTGCCACCGGAGCGGGCCCCACAGATACGCAGTATTTT. Its protein product is CATGAGPTDTQYF.